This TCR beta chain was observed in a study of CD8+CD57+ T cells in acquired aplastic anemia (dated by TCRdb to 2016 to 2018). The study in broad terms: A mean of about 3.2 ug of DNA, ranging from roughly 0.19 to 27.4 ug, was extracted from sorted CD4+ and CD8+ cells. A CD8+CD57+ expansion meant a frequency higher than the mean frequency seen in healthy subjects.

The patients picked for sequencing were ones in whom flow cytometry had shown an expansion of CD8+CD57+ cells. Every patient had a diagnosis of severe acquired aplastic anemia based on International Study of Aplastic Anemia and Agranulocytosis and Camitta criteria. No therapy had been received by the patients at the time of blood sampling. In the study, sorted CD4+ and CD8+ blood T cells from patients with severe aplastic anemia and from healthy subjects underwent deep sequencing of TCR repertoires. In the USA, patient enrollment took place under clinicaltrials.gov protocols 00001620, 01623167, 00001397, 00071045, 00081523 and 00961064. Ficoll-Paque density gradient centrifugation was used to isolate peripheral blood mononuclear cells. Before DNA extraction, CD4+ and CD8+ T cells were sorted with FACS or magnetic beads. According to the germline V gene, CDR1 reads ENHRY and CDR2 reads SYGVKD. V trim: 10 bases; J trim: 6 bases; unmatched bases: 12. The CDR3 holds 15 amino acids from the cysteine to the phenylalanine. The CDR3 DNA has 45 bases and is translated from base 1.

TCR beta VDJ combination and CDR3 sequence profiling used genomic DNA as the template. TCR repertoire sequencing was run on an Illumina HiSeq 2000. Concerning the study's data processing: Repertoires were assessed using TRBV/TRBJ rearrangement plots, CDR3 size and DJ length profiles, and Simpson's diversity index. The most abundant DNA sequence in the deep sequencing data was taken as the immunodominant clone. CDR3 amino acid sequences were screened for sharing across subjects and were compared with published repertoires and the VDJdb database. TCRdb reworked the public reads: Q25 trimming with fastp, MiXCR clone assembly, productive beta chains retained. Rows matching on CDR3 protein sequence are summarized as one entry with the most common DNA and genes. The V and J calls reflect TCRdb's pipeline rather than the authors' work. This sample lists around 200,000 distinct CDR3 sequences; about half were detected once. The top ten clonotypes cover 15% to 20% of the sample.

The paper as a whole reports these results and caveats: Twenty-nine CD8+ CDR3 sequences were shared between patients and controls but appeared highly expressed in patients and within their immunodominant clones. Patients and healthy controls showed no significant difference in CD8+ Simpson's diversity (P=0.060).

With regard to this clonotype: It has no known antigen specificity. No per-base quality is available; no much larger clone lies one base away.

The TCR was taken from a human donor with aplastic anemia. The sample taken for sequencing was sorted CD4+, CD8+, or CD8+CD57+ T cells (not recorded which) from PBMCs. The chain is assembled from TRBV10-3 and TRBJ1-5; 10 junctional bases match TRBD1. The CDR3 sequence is CASSPDRGRGQPQHF. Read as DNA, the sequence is TGTGCCAGCTCGCCCGACAGGGGGCGAGGTCAGCCCCAGCATTTT.